This T cell receptor beta chain is drawn from a study of cytomegalovirus exposure and HLA in healthy donors. A remark on this clone: The antigen is not known.

Germline CDR1 SGHRS, CDR2 YFSETQ. V was pared by 3 bases and J by 1 base, with 13 bases between. This CDR3 has 15 amino acids. Study-wide results and limits: A few CMV-associated chains proved CMV antigen-specific in vitro.

Amplification used 60 Vbeta primers and 13 Jbeta primers. Measured with immunoSEQ multiplex PCR; TCRdb has only the in-frame clones, and not every one. The profile covers about 87,000 clones, with 74% appearing a single time and approximately 20% taken by the ten largest. The rearrangement links TRBV5-1 to TRBJ1-1; D gene uncertain. The material sequenced was PBMCs. The sequence was obtained from a man between 25 and 39 years old in good health and CMV-seropositive. The CDR3 loop is CASSSDITTNTEAFF. DNA of the CDR3: TGCGCCAGCAGCTCCGACATAACAACGAACACTGAAGCTTTCTTT.